This T cell receptor (beta chain) originates from a study of cytomegalovirus exposure and HLA in healthy donors. The wider study: The use of the same platform for the 90 to 150 validation repertoires and the 650 to 850 first-cohort repertoires was reported by a later analysis. Study-wide results and limits: The authors enumerated over 150 TCR beta chains as linked to cytomegalovirus.

This clone was seen once. Its antigen is not known. Generated by immunoSEQ multiplex PCR, the TCRdb table keeps only in-frame clones and is missing some. This sample carries approximately 80,000 clones, roughly 93% of them seen once, and the ten largest clones take 3.6%. The source material was PBMCs. This receptor was taken from a woman in her 30s in good health and CMV-seronegative.

The CDR3 reads CASSSGTSYGYTF. CDR3 coding DNA: TGTGCCAGTAGTTCCGGGACAAGCTATGGCTACACCTTC. This chain joins TRBV19 and TRBJ1-2; D might be TRBD1 (6 bases). The CDR3 loop spans 13 amino acids. CDR1 is LNHDA and CDR2 is SQIVND in the germline V gene (reference sequence). Trimming took 5 bases from V and 4 from J, leaving 11 bases between them.